The TCR beta chain described here comes from a study of T cell changes during pregnancy in multiple sclerosis. The germline CDR1 and CDR2 sequences are SNHLY and FYNNEI. This CDR3 region has 15 residues. V gave up 3 bases and J gave up 5 bases, with 11 bases separating them. Some clones are missing from TCRdb's copy, which holds only in-frame ones; the method was immunoSEQ multiplex PCR. The table lists about 49,000 clones, around 94% of them singletons, with about 5.5% in the top ten. Sequencing used CD8+ T cells from peripheral blood mononuclear cells, obtained before pregnancy. The chain is built from TRBV2 and TRBJ1-6, with D perhaps matching TRBD1 (5 bases). The receptor's source is a female donor with multiple sclerosis, enrolled in a pregnancy study. The chain's CDR3 is CASSDLKQDNSPLHF. In nucleotides, the CDR3 is TGTGCCAGCAGTGACCTCAAACAGGATAATTCACCCCTCCACTTT.